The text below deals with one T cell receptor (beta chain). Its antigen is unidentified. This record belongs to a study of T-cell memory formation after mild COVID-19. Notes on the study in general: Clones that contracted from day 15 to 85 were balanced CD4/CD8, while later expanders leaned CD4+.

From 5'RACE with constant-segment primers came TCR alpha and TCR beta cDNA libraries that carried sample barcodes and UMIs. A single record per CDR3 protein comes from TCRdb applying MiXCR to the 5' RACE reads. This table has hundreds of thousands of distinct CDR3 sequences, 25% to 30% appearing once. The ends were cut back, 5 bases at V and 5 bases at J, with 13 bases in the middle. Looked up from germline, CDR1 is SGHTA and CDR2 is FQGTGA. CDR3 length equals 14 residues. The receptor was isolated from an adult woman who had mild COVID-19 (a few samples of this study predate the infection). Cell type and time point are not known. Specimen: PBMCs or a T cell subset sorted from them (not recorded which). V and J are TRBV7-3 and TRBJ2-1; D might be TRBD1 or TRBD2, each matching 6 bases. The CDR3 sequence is CASSLGGIHNEQFF. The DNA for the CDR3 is TGTGCCAGCAGCCTAGGGGGGATCCACAATGAGCAGTTCTTC.